These 23 T cell receptor beta chains share one sample of origin, sequenced in a study of cytomegalovirus exposure and HLA in healthy donors. The primer mix had 60 Vbeta and 13 Jbeta primers. TCRdb's table, derived via immunoSEQ multiplex PCR, lists solely in-frame clones and lacks some. The data hold 100,000 or so clones, with 77% observed a single time. Sequences were obtained from PBMCs. The receptors originated from a man aged 35 to 55 in good health and CMV-seropositive.

This clone was picked up a small number of times. The rearrangement joins TRBV19 to TRBJ2-1; 13 bases agree with TRBD2. The J segment lost 8 bases and the V segment lost 5 bases, leaving 12 bases of the junction unmatched. Germline V gene sequence: CDR1 LNHDA, CDR2 SQIVND (reference sequence). The CDR3 runs to 17 residues. The CDR3 region is CASSSIPTSGGTHEQFF. CDR3 coding DNA: TGTGCCAGTAGTTCTATCCCGACTAGCGGGGGGACCCATGAGCAGTTCTTC.

V is TRBV5-5 and J is TRBJ2-5; TRBD1 aligns across 10 bases. Germline V gives CDR1 SGHKS, CDR2 YYEKEE (reference sequence). Trimming cost V 0 bases and J 4 bases; bases outside gene matches: 3. The CDR3 consists of 15 residues. The CDR3 DNA follows: TGTGCCAGCAGCTTGGCGGGGACAGGGGTAGAGACCCAGTACTTC. This translates into CASSLAGTGVETQYF.

This clone was counted a few times. This sequence joins TRBV7-8 and TRBJ1-6; 7 bases fit TRBD1. This CDR3 contains 15 residues. V was clipped by 5 bases and J by 6 bases; unmatched bases: 7. Germline CDR1 and CDR2: SGHVS and FQNEAQ. This CDR3 is CASSPRTGPNSPLHF. The CDR3 bases are TGTGCCAGCAGCCCCCGGACAGGACCTAATTCACCCCTCCACTTT.

The genes are TRBV7-2 and TRBJ2-7; D remains ambiguous. Germline loops: CDR1 SGHTA, CDR2 FQGNSA. V was trimmed by 1 base and J by 2 bases, leaving 9 bases between them. The CDR3 totals 14 residues. The CDR3 is CASSLDPGPYEQYF. CDR3 coding DNA: TGTGCCAGCAGCTTAGACCCCGGTCCCTACGAGCAGTACTTC.

Concerning this clone itself: This specimen includes other DNA sequences encoding the same CDR3. Here the CDR3 DNA reads TGTGCCAGCAAAGAGACGGGGGGCGCAGAGACCCAGTACTTC. Residues: CASKETGGAETQYF. V is TRBV2 and J is TRBJ2-5; possibly TRBD2 for D (7 bases). Germline V gene sequence: CDR1 SNHLY, CDR2 FYNNEI. With 7 bases removed from V and 4 bases from J, the gap between germline ends came to 16 bases. The CDR3 is made up of 14 amino acids. The variable domain in full, with the rest retrieved from reference TRBV2 and TRBJ2-5, is EPEVTQTPSHQVTQMGQEVILRCVPISNHLYFYWYRQILGQKVEFLVSFYNNEISEKSEIFDDQFSVERPDGSNFTLKIRSTKLEDSAMYFCASKETGGAETQYFGPGTRLLVL.

This clone was picked up a small number of times. The V call is TRBV25-1, the J call TRBJ1-1, with TRBD1 identical over 7 bases. Germline V gene sequence: CDR1 MGHDK, CDR2 SYGVNS. The CDR3 covers 14 residues. With V trimmed by 3 bases and J by 1 base, 2 bases remained unmatched. In DNA, the CDR3 is TGTGCCAGCAGTGATCGGACAGGGAACACTGAAGCTTTCTTT. Protein product: CASSDRTGNTEAFF.

The chain is built from TRBV2 and TRBJ2-5, with a tentative D call TRBD2 (6 bases). The CDR3 is 18 residues long. Looked up from germline, CDR1 is SNHLY and CDR2 is FYNNEI. The germline V and J ends were trimmed by 0 bases and 2 bases, with 19 bases remaining between them. This CDR3 reads CASSEARGFPGPQETQYF. DNA of the CDR3: TGTGCCAGCAGTGAAGCGCGGGGATTCCCGGGACCACAAGAGACCCAGTACTTC.

This chain uses TRBV27 with TRBJ1-4; D not certain. Germline V CDR1 and CDR2: MNHEY, SMNVEV (reference sequence). With 2 bases removed from V and 0 bases from J, the gap between germline ends came to 4 bases. The CDR3 totals 14 residues. The CDR3 DNA is TGTGCCAGCAGTTTAAGCACAACTAATGAAAAACTGTTTTTT. Its protein is CASSLSTTNEKLFF.

V is TRBV4-3 and J is TRBJ2-5; 11 bases align to TRBD2. The J call is in doubt because the DNA end fits TRBJ2-7 better. This CDR3 is 18 amino acids long. Germline values: CDR1 LGHNA, CDR2 YSLEER. CDR3 amino acids: CASSQDPLAGALGYEQYF. The CDR3 DNA sequence: TGCGCCAGCAGCCAAGATCCACTAGCGGGGGCCTTGGGCTACGAGCAGTACTTC.

This rearrangement joins TRBV28 to TRBJ1-5, with D possibly TRBD1 on 5 matching bases. CDR1 and CDR2 from the germline V gene are MDHEN and SYDVKM. The CDR3 spans 16 residues. V gave up 6 bases and J gave up 4 bases, with 19 bases separating them. The DNA of the CDR3 is TGTGCCAGCAGACCCAGGGCAGGGATAATAAATCAGCCCCAGCATTTT. Protein sequence: CASRPRAGIINQPQHF.

This clone was picked up a small number of times. This rearrangement joins TRBV5-6 to TRBJ2-1, with 9 bases lining up with TRBD2. The V gene end was trimmed by 0 bases and the J gene end by 6 bases; junction bases not matched to a gene: 4. The germline V gene has CDR1 SGHDT and CDR2 YYEEEE. CDR3 length: 15 residues. The CDR3 DNA reads TGTGCCAGCAGCTTGGGGGCGGGGGGGTCCAATGAGCAGTTCTTC. Its protein product is CASSLGAGGSNEQFF.

This clone appeared once. The CDR3 spells CASSLVRTGTTDTQYF. For the CDR3, the DNA is TGCGCCAGCAGCTTGGTCAGGACAGGTACCACAGATACGCAGTATTTT. J is TRBJ2-3 and V is TRBV5-1; TRBD1 matches at 7 bases. Trimming removed 0 bases from V and 2 bases from J; junction bases left unmatched: 6. CDR1 is SGHRS and CDR2 is YFSETQ in the germline V gene. CDR3 length equals 16 residues.

The rearrangement uses TRBV6-1 and TRBJ2-7; TRBD1 might be the D (6 bases). The CDR3 is 12 amino acids. V lost 7 bases, J lost 3 bases, and 10 bases lay in between. The V gene's germline CDR1 is MNHNS and CDR2 SASEGT. The CDR3 here is CASKGQIYEQYF. In nucleotides, the CDR3 is TGTGCCAGCAAAGGACAGATCTACGAGCAGTACTTC.

The V call is TRBV28, the J call TRBJ2-3, with D perhaps matching TRBD1 (5 bases). The CDR3 extends over 12 amino acids. Trimming removed 9 bases at V and 3 bases at J, with 10 bases between. Germline V gene sequence: CDR1 MDHEN, CDR2 SYDVKM. Here the CDR3 reads CASGSGTDTQYF. CDR3 coding DNA: TGTGCCAGTGGTTCAGGGACAGATACGCAGTATTTT.

The genes are TRBV5-4 and TRBJ1-6, with 11 bases identical to TRBD1. Germline V gene lookup returns CDR1 SGHNT and CDR2 YYREEE (reference sequence). CDR3 length: 16 amino acids. Trimming cost V 3 bases and J 7 bases; bases outside gene matches: 6. CDR3 coding DNA: TGTGCCAGCAGCTCCGGGACAGGGGGTAAAAATTCACCCCTCCACTTT. Its protein product is CASSSGTGGKNSPLHF. Complete variable domain (other parts from reference TRBV5-4 and TRBJ1-6): ETGVTQSPTHLIKTRGQQVTLRCSSQSGHNTVSWYQQALGQGPQFIFQYYREEENGRGNFPPRFSGLQFPNYSSELNVNALELDDSALYLCASSSGTGGKNSPLHFGNGTRLTVT.

V and J are TRBV6-1 and TRBJ2-7; 9 nucleotides match TRBD2. This CDR3 contains 15 residues. With 4 bases clipped from V and 4 bases from J, the junction kept 8 bases outside the gene matches. CDR1 and CDR2 from the germline V gene are MNHNS and SASEGT. In nucleotides, the CDR3 is TGTGCCAGCAGTGTACCGGGACTAGCAGAATACGAGCAGTACTTC. This codes for CASSVPGLAEYEQYF.

This rearrangement joins TRBV6-5 to TRBJ2-5, with D hard to call. There are 14 residues in the CDR3. Trimming removed 3 bases from V and 0 bases from J, with 8 bases in between. Germline CDR1 and CDR2: MNHEY and SVGAGI. The DNA for the CDR3 is TGTGCCAGCAGTTATTCCCCCAACCAAGAGACCCAGTACTTC. It is translated as CASSYSPNQETQYF.

This chain uses TRBV7-9 with TRBJ2-5; perhaps TRBD2 as D (5 bases). This CDR3 has 14 residues. From germline, CDR1 is SEHNR and CDR2 FQNEAQ (reference sequence). V was cut by 5 bases and J by 2 bases, with 12 bases left in between. The chain's CDR3 is CASSDTSGQETQYF. The CDR3 DNA follows: TGTGCCAGCAGCGACACCAGCGGACAAGAGACCCAGTACTTC.

V and J are TRBV15 and TRBJ1-5; 9 nucleotides align to TRBD1. Trimming took 0 bases from V and 5 from J; bases not matched to a gene: 8. The CDR3 spans 17 residues. Germline CDR1 LNHNV, CDR2 YYDKDF (reference sequence). CDR3 sequence: CATSRDPPGQGDQPQHF. Here the CDR3 DNA reads TGTGCCACCAGCAGAGATCCACCGGGACAGGGAGATCAGCCCCAGCATTTT.

This clone was seen only a few times. The genes are TRBV7-9 and TRBJ1-6; a possible D gene is TRBD1 (5 bases). CDR3 length: 17 residues. Between the trimmed V and J ends, which lost 4 bases and 5 bases, there was a span of 18 bases. Per germline, CDR1 SEHNR and CDR2 FQNEAQ (reference sequence). CDR3 sequence: CASSSRGGQPNNSPLHF. CDR3 coding DNA: TGTGCCAGCAGCTCTAGGGGAGGGCAGCCCAATAATTCACCCCTCCACTTT.

The chain links TRBV28 to TRBJ2-1; TRBD2 agrees at 11 bases. CDR1 MDHEN and CDR2 SYDVKM come from the germline V gene. The V gene end was trimmed by 8 bases and the J gene end by 0 bases; junction bases not matched to a gene: 6. The CDR3 is 16 amino acids. The CDR3 coding sequence is TGTGCCAGCCAGTTTAGCGGGGGGGACTCCTACAATGAGCAGTTCTTC. The encoded protein is CASQFSGGDSYNEQFF.

The chain carries TRBV5-1 and TRBJ2-5, with 7 bases fitting TRBD1. The end of the DNA aligns better with TRBJ2-7, so the J call may be wrong. Germline V gives CDR1 SGHRS, CDR2 YFSETQ. The CDR3 consists of 14 residues. The CDR3 here is CASSFYGTDYEQYF. The CDR3 DNA reads as TGCGCCAGCAGCTTTTATGGGACAGACTACGAGCAGTACTTC.

This clone has just a few counts. The rearrangement links TRBV5-1 to TRBJ2-2, with unresolved D. V was shortened by 0 bases and J by 7 bases, with 16 bases between the two germline ends. The CDR3 length is 16 residues. CDR1 is SGHRS, CDR2 YFSETQ, per germline. The CDR3 is CASSLAHSESGGELFF. The CDR3 DNA sequence: TGCGCCAGCAGCTTGGCACACTCTGAATCGGGCGGGGAGCTGTTTTTT.